This TCR beta chain emerged from a study of T cells in Graves' hyperthyroidism and ophthalmopathy. CDR1 DFQATT and CDR2 SNEGSKA come from the germline V gene (reference sequence). Trimming at V came to 3 bases and at J to 4 bases, leaving 6 bases not matched to a gene. This CDR3 comprises 14 residues. Turning to this clonotype: Antigen specificity is unknown.

Ophthalmopathy patients had Clinical Activity Score at least 3, NOSPECS grade at least 4, duration under 3 months. Exclusions: uncontrolled infection, other autoimmune disease, pregnancy, lactation. Thyroid ultrasound and orbital computed tomography, with clinical symptoms and serum thyroxine and TRAb, informed diagnoses. Authors of the study amplified TCR beta CDR3 regions from RNA transcripts. Using the HTBI primer set, a first-round RT-PCR was run on the TCR CDR3. MiXCR, run by TCRdb on the multiplex PCR reads, gives a single entry per CDR3 protein. The data contain around 340,000 distinct CDR3 sequences, roughly 18% of them singletons. Whole-study findings and limits: Separating ophthalmopathy from stable hyperthyroidism was achieved by a 13 V-J model.

Sequenced input: blood. This clonotype was sampled from a woman in her thirties or forties with Graves' ophthalmopathy. The chain combines TRBV20-1 with TRBJ2-5; 9 nucleotides agree with TRBD1. CDR3 in DNA: TGCAGTGCTAGTCCGACAGGGGGTGGAGAGACCCAGTACTTC. This sequence encodes CSASPTGGGETQYF.